This T cell receptor (beta chain) was retrieved from a study of Graves' ophthalmopathy and Graves' hyperthyroidism. On the study more broadly: Blood was drawn at initial diagnosis, before any treatment.

As for this clonotype: Its antigen remains unknown.

As the template, RNA transcripts were used to amplify TCR beta CDR3 regions. HTBI primers were used in a first-round RT-PCR, which preceded a second-round multiplex PCR. A single record per CDR3 protein comes from TCRdb applying MiXCR to the multiplex PCR reads. Among 200,000 to 250,000 distinct CDR3 sequences listed, 29% were seen once. General observations from the study: With just under 90% sensitivity and over 65% specificity, a 13-signature model separated ophthalmopathy from stable hyperthyroidism. A majority of expanded thyroid clonotypes exceeding 0.001 frequency were likewise present in blood.

The CDR3 contains 15 residues. Losses at the gene ends were 3 bases for V and 2 bases for J; bases not matched to a gene: 6. Germline lookup yields CDR1 KGHDR and CDR2 SFDVKD. The sample comprised peripheral blood. This chain connects TRBV24-1 to TRBJ2-7; 7 bases align to TRBD2. The sequence was obtained from a man aged 50 or older with Graves' ophthalmopathy. CDR3 region: CATSDAGVSPYEQYF. The CDR3 DNA reads as TGTGCCACCAGTGATGCGGGGGTTTCTCCCTACGAGCAGTACTTC.